This T cell receptor beta chain was identified during a study of T-cell reconstitution after alpha-beta-depleted transplantation in children. A TCRbeta library incorporating unique molecular identifiers was prepared. One entry per CDR3 protein, called by TCRdb with MiXCR from the PCR reads. The repertoire includes over 200,000 distinct CDR3 sequences, 9.5% to 13% of them detected once, and about 30% sits in the top ten. Findings and limits, study-wide: Expanded graft clones, several hundred of them, were reportedly the source of alpha-beta T cells about two months after transplant.

The sample holds many counts of this clonotype. No antigen is known for it. The CDR3 has 16 amino acids. Germline V gene sequence: CDR1 SGHAT, CDR2 FQDESV (reference sequence). After removal of 5 bases from V and 3 bases from J, the junction contained 9 bases not matched to a gene. The sequences come from PBMCs, collected before TCRalphabeta/CD19-depleted stem cell transplant. The chain couples TRBV11-1 to TRBJ2-1, with 8 bases aligning to TRBD2. The origin of this receptor is a child under three years old with acute myeloid leukemia, due to receive a stem cell transplant. CDR3 in DNA: TGTGCCAGCAGCCCGCGGCGGGGGGCCCACTACAATGAGCAGTTCTTC. Amino acid sequence: CASSPRRGAHYNEQFF. Full variable domain (outside the CDR3, taken from reference TRBV11-1 and TRBJ2-1): EAEVAQSPRYKITEKSQAVAFWCDPISGHATLYWYRQILGQGPELLVQFQDESVVDDSQLPKDRFSAERLKGVDSTLKIQPAELGDSAMYLCASSPRRGAHYNEQFFGPGTRLTVL.